One sample yielded the 11 T cell receptor beta chains listed below, sequenced in a study of cytomegalovirus exposure and HLA in healthy donors. Primers: 60 Vbeta forward and 13 Jbeta reverse. Assay: immunoSEQ multiplex PCR; the TCRdb copy retains only in-frame clones and omits some. Of 95,000 to 150,000 clones listed, over 15% were seen once; the top ten hold 1.9%. The sample comprised PBMCs. The receptors were gathered from a woman aged 18-29 years in good health and CMV-seronegative.

CDR3 nucleotides: TGTGCCAGCAGCGAGTACCGACTAGCGATCTACAATGAGCAGTTCTTC. Translating it yields CASSEYRLAIYNEQFF. The chain has TRBV7-9 and TRBJ2-1, with 8 bases aligning to TRBD2. This CDR3 is built from 16 residues. V gave up 5 bases and J gave up 3 bases; unmatched junction bases: 9. From germline, CDR1 is SEHNR and CDR2 FQNEAQ (reference sequence).

This clone appeared a few times. The chain combines TRBV7-2 with TRBJ1-2; D perhaps matches TRBD1 (5 bases). This CDR3 comprises 13 residues. V was shortened by 5 bases and J by 8 bases, with 15 bases between the two germline ends. The germline V gene has CDR1 SGHTA and CDR2 FQGNSA. The CDR3 DNA sequence: TGTGCCAGCAGCCCGGCAGGGTCCTGGGGCTACACCTTC. It codes for CASSPAGSWGYTF.

In its sample, this clone was seen a few times. The chain employs TRBV7-9 and TRBJ1-1; perhaps TRBD1 as D (6 bases). This CDR3 has 16 amino acids. The germline V and J ends were trimmed by 1 base and 1 base, with 13 bases remaining between them. CDR1 and CDR2 from the germline V gene are SEHNR and FQNEAQ (reference sequence). The CDR3 protein is CASSLGSGGPNTEAFF. The CDR3 DNA follows: TGTGCCAGCAGCTTAGGGAGTGGGGGCCCGAACACTGAAGCTTTCTTT.

There are a few counts of this clone. This rearrangement joins TRBV7-9 to TRBJ2-3, with 11 bases aligning to TRBD2. J was trimmed by 6 bases and V by 2 bases; bases with no gene match: 10. This CDR3 is 17 amino acids long. Germline values: CDR1 SEHNR, CDR2 FQNEAQ (reference sequence). The CDR3 protein is CASSLLPPGLAADTQYF. The CDR3 DNA reads as TGTGCCAGCAGCTTACTTCCGCCGGGACTAGCGGCTGATACGCAGTATTTT.

This chain links TRBV28 with TRBJ2-7, with 7 bases lining up with TRBD2. Losses at the gene ends were 2 bases for V and 7 bases for J; bases not matched to a gene: 11. The CDR3 consists of 15 residues. Looked up from germline, CDR1 is MDHEN and CDR2 is SYDVKM. The CDR3 region has the DNA TGTGCCAGCAGTTTAGCGACTAGCAGCCGTATGGAGCAGTACTTC. Its translation: CASSLATSSRMEQYF.

There are a few counts of this clone. The rearrangement uses TRBV4-1 and TRBJ2-3, with 10 bases identical to TRBD2. V lost 1 base, J lost 2 bases, and 9 bases stayed unmatched. Germline-derived CDR1 and CDR2 are MGHRA and YSYEKL. This CDR3 region has 18 residues. The CDR3 DNA sequence: TGCGCCAGCAGCCAAGGTCGGCTAGCGGGGGACTACACAGATACGCAGTATTTT. Translation gives CASSQGRLAGDYTDTQYF.

Only a few counts were recorded for this clone. The rearrangement uses TRBV28 and TRBJ2-5; D perhaps matches TRBD1 (6 bases). CDR3 length: 15 amino acids. CDR1 is MDHEN, CDR2 SYDVKM, per germline. With 2 bases removed from V and 4 bases from J, the gap between germline ends came to 14 bases. The CDR3 spells CASSLRGYRGETQYF. The CDR3 nucleotides read TGTGCCAGCAGTTTAAGGGGGTATAGAGGAGAGACCCAGTACTTC.

Only a few counts were recorded for this clone. The chain joins TRBV2 to TRBJ1-1; the D is unclear. Germline CDR1 and CDR2: SNHLY and FYNNEI. This CDR3 is 12 amino acids long. Trimming took off 6 bases at V and 8 bases at J, with 13 bases between the two ends. CDR3 in amino acids: CASREGFHEAFF. The CDR3, as DNA: TGTGCCAGCAGGGAGGGTTTTCACGAAGCTTTCTTT.

This clone turned up a few times. The chain couples TRBV6-1 to TRBJ2-3; tentatively, D is TRBD2 (6 bases). The CDR3 extends over 15 amino acids. Germline values: CDR1 MNHNS, CDR2 SASEGT. The V and J ends lost 4 bases and 2 bases respectively, with 13 bases between them. The CDR3 reads CASSGGLLITDTQYF. The DNA of the CDR3 is TGTGCCAGCAGTGGGGGACTCCTTATCACAGATACGCAGTATTTT.

This clone appeared a few times. V and J are TRBV25-1 and TRBJ1-2; possible D gene TRBD1, 6 bases. From germline, CDR1 is MGHDK and CDR2 SYGVNS. The CDR3 has 13 residues. V dropped 7 bases and J dropped 3 bases, with 12 bases sitting between them. CDR3 in amino acids: CASTSTGYYGYTF. Written as DNA, the CDR3 is TGTGCCAGCACCTCCACAGGGTACTATGGCTACACCTTC.

This clone was counted a few times. The rearrangement joins TRBV5-1 to TRBJ1-5, with D uncertain. The CDR3 has 15 residues. The germline CDR1 and CDR2 sequences are SGHRS and YFSETQ. V was pared by 0 bases and J by 1 base, with 8 bases between. The CDR3 sequence: CASSLGEKSNQPQHF. DNA of the CDR3: TGCGCCAGCAGCTTGGGGGAGAAGAGCAATCAGCCCCAGCATTTT.